These 8 T cell receptor beta chains came from one sample sequenced in a study of cytomegalovirus exposure and HLA in healthy donors. The PCR was carried out with 60 Vbeta primers and 13 Jbeta primers. Profiling relied on immunoSEQ multiplex PCR, and the TCRdb table lists in-frame clones only, not all of them. The sample includes about 37,000 clones, 81% of them seen just once. The sequenced sample consisted of PBMCs. The receptors were sampled from a woman between 40 and 55 years old in good health and CMV-seronegative.

The J gene is TRBJ1-1, the V gene TRBV5-4; TRBD1 aligns across 10 bases. From germline, CDR1 is SGHNT and CDR2 YYREEE (reference sequence). The CDR3 runs to 17 residues. The trim removed 4 bases at V and 0 bases at J, leaving 9 bases unmatched. The CDR3 sequence is CASSPGTGARMNTEAFF. The CDR3 nucleotides are TGTGCCAGCAGCCCCGGGACAGGGGCCAGGATGAACACTGAAGCTTTCTTT. Full variable domain (missing parts from reference TRBV5-4 and TRBJ1-1): ETGVTQSPTHLIKTRGQQVTLRCSSQSGHNTVSWYQQALGQGPQFIFQYYREEENGRGNFPPRFSGLQFPNYSSELNVNALELDDSALYLCASSPGTGARMNTEAFFGQGTRLTVV.

This clone was recorded only once. The rearrangement uses TRBV6-1 and TRBJ2-1; tentative D call: TRBD2 (5 bases). Deletions cut 5 bases from V and 9 bases from J, with 20 bases between. Germline lookup yields CDR1 MNHNS and CDR2 SASEGT. The CDR3 is 15 residues long. The CDR3 nucleotides are TGTGCCAGCAGTCCCGTCAGCGGATATTTGGGTGAGCAGTTCTTC. It is translated as CASSPVSGYLGEQFF.

The table lists this clone with a few counts. V gene TRBV15 combines with J gene TRBJ1-1; TRBD1 agrees at 7 bases. V shed 5 bases, J shed 10 bases, and the junction held 7 bases outside the gene matches. CDR1 and CDR2 (germline): LNHNV, YYDKDF (reference sequence). The length of the CDR3 is 12 residues. This CDR3 is CATSVQGSGAFF. In DNA, the CDR3 is TGTGCCACCAGCGTACAGGGGTCGGGAGCTTTCTTT.

The rearrangement joins TRBV7-2 to TRBJ2-2; 8 bases align to TRBD1. CDR1 and CDR2 from the germline V gene are SGHTA and FQGNSA. This CDR3 region has 16 residues. The trim removed 3 bases at V and 4 bases at J, leaving 7 bases unmatched. The CDR3, as DNA: TGTGCCAGCAGCTTGTCAGGGGGCGGAAGCACCGGGGAGCTGTTTTTT. Encoded protein: CASSLSGGGSTGELFF.

The gene calls are TRBV6-5 and TRBJ2-7; D perhaps matches TRBD2 (6 bases). V lost 6 bases, J lost 3 bases, and 18 bases lay in between. This CDR3 spans 15 amino acids. CDR1 and CDR2 (germline): MNHEY, SVGAGI. The CDR3 region has the DNA TGTGCCAGCAGCAGAGGAGGGGACCCGAACTACGAGCAGTACGTC. Its protein is CASSRGGDPNYEQYV.

This rearrangement joins TRBV7-9 to TRBJ2-2; a possible D gene is TRBD1 (5 bases). V gave up 1 base and J gave up 0 bases, with 12 bases separating them. Per the germline V gene, CDR1 is SEHNR and CDR2 is FQNEAQ (reference sequence). The CDR3 has 17 amino acids. CDR3 bases: TGTGCCAGCAGCTTAGGAGCAGGGCCCGCGAACACCGGGGAGCTGTTTTTT. Translating gives CASSLGAGPANTGELFF.

The rearrangement joins TRBV6-5 to TRBJ1-1; unclear D gene. The V end was cut by 2 bases, the J end by 2 bases, with 9 bases between. Germline loops: CDR1 MNHEY, CDR2 SVGAGI. There are 14 residues in the CDR3. The CDR3 loop is CASSYSRLNTEAFF. Here the CDR3 DNA reads TGTGCCAGCAGTTACAGCAGACTTAACACTGAAGCTTTCTTT.

The chain carries TRBV4-2 and TRBJ1-4; TRBD1 aligns across 7 bases. Germline CDR1 reads LGHNA; CDR2 reads YNFKEQ. V was pared by 0 bases and J by 9 bases, with 7 bases of the junction left unmatched. This CDR3 region has 15 residues. This CDR3 is CASSQEVGTDKKLFF. The CDR3 coding sequence is TGTGCCAGCAGCCAAGAAGTCGGGACAGACAAAAAACTGTTTTTT.